The 5 T cell receptor beta chains below all came from one sample that was sequenced in a study of blood T cell repertoires in COVID-19 (dated by TCRdb to between 2020 and 2021). Library prep was done by the immunoSEQ multiplex PCR assay. Imported from immuneACCESS, the table was reduced by TCRdb to in-frame sequences with V and J called. These copies leave out some clones; in studies compared against another copy, an unresolved V gene accounts for under half, and the cause of the remainder is not known. For this sample there are approximately 360,000 clones; roughly four fifths appear just once. Of the sample, about 4.8% is held by the ten largest clones. Source material: PBMCs or T cells enriched from blood (not recorded which). The origin of the receptors is a woman aged 50 to 65 who had recovered from COVID-19.

V is TRBV6-5 and J is TRBJ2-3; possibly TRBD2 for D (6 bases). This CDR3 region has 15 residues. The V gene lost 2 bases and the J gene lost 4 bases, with 13 bases spanning the gap. In germline, CDR1 is MNHEY, CDR2 SVGAGI. CDR3 DNA: TGTGCCAGCAGTTACCTTGGACTAAACCCAGATACGCAGTATTTT. It specifies CASSYLGLNPDTQYF.

J is TRBJ1-4 and V is TRBV28, with a weak D call TRBD1 (5 bases). The CDR3 has 15 amino acids. Germline CDR1 is MDHEN and CDR2 is SYDVKM. Trimming removed 5 bases at V and 7 bases at J, with 17 bases between. CDR3 nucleotides: TGTGCCAGCAGTCCTCCGGGGCGGGGGTCTGAAAAACTGTTTTTT. Amino acid sequence: CASSPPGRGSEKLFF.

This chain connects TRBV6-2 or TRBV6-3 to TRBJ1-6; TRBD1 matches at 7 bases. The CDR3 sequence is 14 residues long. V lost 2 bases to trimming and J lost 10 bases; unmatched junction nucleotides: 5. Germline-derived CDR1 and CDR2 are MNHEY and SVGEGT. The CDR3 protein is CASSYNRGDSPLHF. CDR3 in DNA: TGTGCCAGCAGTTACAACAGGGGCGACTCACCCCTCCACTTT.

This rearrangement joins TRBV7-9 to TRBJ1-4; D might be TRBD1 (6 bases). This CDR3 contains 15 residues. The V and J ends lost 5 bases and 8 bases respectively, with 18 bases between them. Germline V gene lookup returns CDR1 SEHNR and CDR2 FQNEAQ (reference sequence). In DNA, the CDR3 is TGTGCCAGCAGCCTAGTTACAGGGCTAGGAGAAAAACTGTTTTTT. This sequence encodes CASSLVTGLGEKLFF.

On this clone: Other DNA sequences within the sample encode an identical CDR3. This sequence joins TRBV12-5 and TRBJ1-1, with 7 bases identical to TRBD1. Looked up from germline, CDR1 is LGHNT and CDR2 is FRNRAP. Unmatched junction bases numbered 7, after V lost 5 bases and J lost 4 bases. The CDR3 contains 14 residues. The DNA for the CDR3 is TGTGCTAGTGGTAGTACAGGGGAGAGCACTGAAGCTTTCTTT. Residues: CASGSTGESTEAFF.